This T cell receptor (beta chain) appears in the sequencing data of a study of CXCR3-negative and CXCR3-positive naive CD8 T cells (dated by TCRdb to between 2018 and 2021). Study-wide context: In total, 120 million to 150 million TRB reads were obtained, which works out to roughly 1.5 +/- 0.3 million reads per library. Data from fewer than 12 donors, pooled across two independent experiments, went into the diversity and physicochemical repertoire analyses. TRBV-TRBJ cluster analysis included naive subsets from several donors and memory cells from 3 donors. The research as a whole found: Repertoire diversity was comparably high in both naive subsets but much lower in memory CD8+ T cells. Similar TRBV-TRBJ usage was shown by naive CXCR3-negative and CXCR3-positive cells from the same donor, whereas distinct patterns were shown by memory cells. Because CXCR3 expression was partially decreased after cryopreservation, freshly isolated PBMCs were used for most assays. Because surface CD5, which is linked to self-reactivity in mice, was comparable between the naive subsets, TCR interaction strength was also inferred from the physicochemical properties of TRB CDR3s. Compared with CXCR3-negative naive cells, CXCR3-positive naive cells had TRB CDR3s with higher hydrophobicity (lower Kidera factor 4), lower energy, and higher strength and volume indices.

As for this clonotype: There is no known antigen for this receptor.

The CDR3 holds 15 amino acids from the cysteine to the phenylalanine. The protein alone is recorded here. Taken from the germline V gene, the CDR1 and CDR2 loops are SGHRS and YFSETQ. Each CD8+ T cell subset was flow-sorted in triplicate, and 250,000 to 300,000 cells per subset were placed directly into RLT lysis buffer. To keep memory contaminants out, a stringent definition of naive CD8+ T cells was applied: CD45RO-CCR7+CD27+CD95-. Standard density gradient centrifugation was used to isolate peripheral blood mononuclear cells from buffy coats. Naive CXCR3-negative and CXCR3-positive CD8+ T cells were flow-sorted using a FACSAria III. Total RNA was extracted from sorted cells with an RNeasy Mini Kit. This sample was sequenced with a NextSeq 550. The Human TCR Profiling Kit (MiLaboratory) was used to prepare UMI-labeled 5' RACE TRB cDNA libraries. The full amount of extracted RNA was used for cDNA synthesis, and the full amount of resulting cDNA was used for PCR amplification. Libraries were prepared in parallel with an identical number of PCR cycles. The authors' pipeline ran thus. About 54,000 +/- 9,700 unique UMI-labeled TRB cDNA molecules per library were extracted with MIGEC and MiXCR, with at least two reads per UMI required. An average of approximately 40,000 +/- 10,000 functional in-frame TRB CDR3 nucleotide clonotypes without stop codons was found per library. Diversity metrics, including normalized Shannon-Wiener and Chao1, were computed in VDJtools after downsampling to 5000 UMI-labeled TRB molecules per sample. Clonotype-size-weighted physicochemical properties of the central five CDR3 residues (interaction energy, strength, volume and Kidera factor 4) were computed in VDJtools. Each CDR3 protein sequence appears as one entry after TCRdb reprocessed the reads, and no DNA is included. These V and J calls derive from TCRdb rather than the authors' analysis. The sample table holds 70,000 to 95,000 distinct CDR3 sequences. The ten largest account for about 1.5% of the sample.

The sequenced sample consisted of naive CXCR3- CD8+ T cells from blood. The sample's cell subset or site label, in plain terms: CD45RO-CCR7+CD27+CD95- naive CD8+ T cells lacking CXCR3 (TNR3-). The chain is encoded by TRBV5-1 joined to TRBJ2-5; the D call from TCRdb, TRBD2, cannot be confirmed without DNA. The receptor comes from a human donor in good health. Some clones in this sample may be carry-over from other donors' samples. The CDR3 is CASSLVGLASETQYF.